These 31 T cell receptor beta chains share one sample of origin, sequenced in a study of patients and donors after allogeneic stem cell transplantation. TCRdb re-called the RT-PCR reads through MiXCR, storing one row per CDR3 protein. The table includes some 960,000 distinct CDR3 sequences, roughly 18% detected once. Sequenced material: blood, either unsorted or a sorted T cell fraction (not recorded which). These receptors originate from a human donor who was either an allogeneic HSCT recipient or a stem cell or donor lymphocyte infusion donor (not recorded which). It is not recorded whose cells these are; they may come from a transplant donor.

This chain's CDR3 is CASAQGGETQYF. The CDR3 DNA is TGTGCCAGCGCGCAGGGAGGAGAGACCCAGTACTTC. The gene calls are TRBV6-1 and TRBJ2-5; the D gene is possibly TRBD2 (6 bases). V dropped 8 bases and J dropped 4 bases, with 11 bases sitting between them. The CDR3 consists of 12 residues. Per germline, CDR1 MNHNS and CDR2 SASEGT.

This clonotype has at least ten counts. The chain links TRBV5-6 to TRBJ2-3, with a tentative D call TRBD1 (5 bases). The germline V gene encodes CDR1 SGHDT and CDR2 YYEEEE. V shed 3 bases and J shed 6 bases, with 11 bases lying between them. The CDR3 extends over 13 amino acids. CDR3 in DNA: TGTGCCAGCAGCTCAGGGTTGCCGGATACGCAGTATTTT. Its protein is CASSSGLPDTQYF.

The rearrangement joins TRBV30 to TRBJ1-4, with a tentative D call TRBD1 (6 bases). This CDR3 is 14 amino acids long. Germline V gene sequence: CDR1 GTSNPN, CDR2 SVGIG (reference sequence). V was shortened by 0 bases and J by 8 bases, with 13 bases between the two germline ends. CDR3 in DNA: TGTGCCTGGAGTGTATGGGGGGCTGGAGAAAAACTGTTTTTT. Amino acid sequence: CAWSVWGAGEKLFF. Complete variable domain (other parts from reference TRBV30 and TRBJ1-4): SQTIHQWPATLVQPVGSPLSLECTVEGTSNPNLYWYRQAAGRGLQLLFYSVGIGQISSEVPQNLSASRPQDRQFILSSKKLLLSDSGFYLCAWSVWGAGEKLFFGSGTQLSVL.

This rearrangement joins TRBV24-1 to TRBJ2-3; tentative D call: TRBD2 (5 bases). CDR3 length: 14 residues. From germline, CDR1 is KGHDR and CDR2 SFDVKD. Trimming took off 7 bases at V and 0 bases at J, with 10 bases between the two ends. CDR3 protein: CATSVGASTDTQYF. In DNA, the CDR3 is TGTGCCACCAGCGTGGGAGCGAGCACAGATACGCAGTATTTT.

The chain links TRBV11-2 to TRBJ2-5, with 7 bases matching TRBD2. CDR3 length: 18 residues. The ends lost 3 bases at V and 4 bases at J; junction bases unmatched: 17. Germline V gene data show CDR1 as SGHAT and CDR2 as FQNNGV. As DNA, the CDR3 is TGTGCCAGCAGCTTGGGTTATACCGGGACTAAGAGGGGAGAGACCCAGTACTTC. Its protein is CASSLGYTGTKRGETQYF.

The chain employs TRBV6-1 and TRBJ2-5; weak D call: TRBD2 (5 bases). The V and J ends lost 6 bases and 4 bases respectively, with 18 bases between them. Per the germline V gene, CDR1 is MNHNS and CDR2 is SASEGT. The CDR3 sequence is 15 residues long. CDR3 sequence (DNA): TGTGCCAGCAGCCGGGCGGGTAGACATGGAGAGACCCAGTACTTC. Protein: CASSRAGRHGETQYF.

This clonotype was observed a few times. DNA of the CDR3: TGCGCCAGCAGCTTGGAAGGGACAGGGTACAATGAGCAGTTCTTC. Translated, it gives CASSLEGTGYNEQFF. The rearrangement links TRBV5-1 to TRBJ2-1; 9 positions agree with TRBD1. In germline, CDR1 is SGHRS, CDR2 YFSETQ. V gave up 0 bases and J gave up 4 bases; unmatched junction bases: 2. The CDR3 spans 15 residues.

Only a few counts were recorded for this clonotype. The rearrangement joins TRBV20-1 to TRBJ1-2; D is ambiguous. The germline V gene encodes CDR1 DFQATT and CDR2 SNEGSKA (reference sequence). Trimming took 7 bases from V and 5 from J, leaving 14 bases between them. The CDR3 contains 12 residues. DNA of the CDR3: TGCAGTGTCCAGGATGTTAGATATGGCTACACCTTC. Its protein is CSVQDVRYGYTF.

This clonotype was found many times. The J gene is TRBJ2-2, the V gene TRBV6-5; D unresolved. CDR1 and CDR2 from the germline V gene are MNHEY and SVGAGI. The length of the CDR3 is 13 residues. V was cut by 1 base and J by 1 base, with 1 base left in between. DNA of the CDR3: TGTGCCAGCAGTTACTTGAACACCGGGGAGCTGTTTTTT. Translated: CASSYLNTGELFF.

The chain combines TRBV7-2 with TRBJ1-1; tentative D call: TRBD1 (5 bases). Germline-derived CDR1 and CDR2 are SGHTA and FQGNSA. The CDR3 is 14 residues long. Trimming removed 8 bases at V and 2 bases at J, with 15 bases between. The CDR3 DNA reads TGTGCCAGCGGGGACCGGGAAGCCAACACTGAAGCTTTCTTT. Its protein product is CASGDREANTEAFF. Looking up the rest from reference TRBV7-2 and TRBJ1-1 gives the full variable domain: GAGVSQSPSNKVTEKGKDVELRCDPISGHTALYWYRQSLGQGLEFLIYFQGNSAPDKSGLPSDRFSAERTGGSVSTLTIQRTQQEDSAVYLCASGDREANTEAFFGQGTRLTVV.

The chain employs TRBV18 and TRBJ2-4; D is uncertain. The CDR3 loop spans 13 amino acids. Germline CDR1 is KGHSH and CDR2 is LQKENI. The V and J ends lost 2 bases and 8 bases respectively, with 10 bases between them. The chain's CDR3 is CASSPVGRDIQYF. Here the CDR3 DNA reads TGTGCCAGCTCACCAGTAGGACGTGACATTCAGTACTTC. Together with reference TRBV18 and TRBJ2-4, the CDR3 gives the full variable domain: NAGVMQNPRHLVRRRGQEARLRCSPMKGHSHVYWYRQLPEEGLKFMVYLQKENIIDESGMPKERFSAEFPKEGPSILRIQQVVRGDSAAYFCASSPVGRDIQYFGAGTRLSVL.

The rearrangement uses TRBV20-1 and TRBJ1-1; tentatively, D is TRBD1 (5 bases). The CDR3 covers 13 residues. Trimming cost V 6 bases and J 0 bases, with 11 bases left between them. Germline assignment: CDR1 DFQATT and CDR2 SNEGSKA (reference sequence). Here the CDR3 DNA reads TGCAGTGCCGGTAGACAGTTGAACACTGAAGCTTTCTTT. It encodes CSAGRQLNTEAFF.

This clonotype was counted many times. V gene TRBV24-1 combines with J gene TRBJ2-1; possible D gene TRBD1, 6 bases. With 3 bases removed from V and 1 base from J, the gap between germline ends came to 9 bases. The CDR3 sequence is 15 residues long. The V gene's germline CDR1 is KGHDR and CDR2 SFDVKD. CDR3 in DNA: TGTGCCACCAGTGATAGGACAGCGTCCTACAATGAGCAGTTCTTC. It translates to CATSDRTASYNEQFF.

This clonotype has a handful of counts. The CDR3 nucleotides are TGTGCCACCAGTGGGTTTGGCACAGATACGCAGTATTTT. As protein: CATSGFGTDTQYF. The gene calls are TRBV24-1 and TRBJ2-3; D is uncertain. The CDR3 totals 13 residues. The V and J ends lost 5 bases and 1 base respectively, with 6 bases between them. Germline V gene sequence: CDR1 KGHDR, CDR2 SFDVKD.

This rearrangement joins TRBV25-1 to TRBJ2-4; TRBD2 is a possible D gene (6 bases). Germline V gene sequence: CDR1 MGHDK, CDR2 SYGVNS. The CDR3 consists of 14 residues. Trimming took 4 bases from V and 6 from J, leaving 13 bases between them. The CDR3 protein is CASSGLLGGNIQYF. In DNA form, the CDR3 reads TGTGCCAGCAGTGGACTACTGGGAGGAAACATTCAGTACTTC.

This clonotype has more than one count but fewer than ten. This chain connects TRBV5-1 to TRBJ2-5, with 10 bases that match TRBD2. Germline V gene sequence: CDR1 SGHRS, CDR2 YFSETQ. V dropped 0 bases and J dropped 5; count of bases not matched to a gene: 4. The CDR3 is 15 amino acids. CDR3 protein: CASSLALAGFETQYF. DNA of the CDR3: TGCGCCAGCAGCTTGGCACTAGCGGGATTCGAGACCCAGTACTTC.

The CDR3 sequence: CASSSASDGSSYNEQFF. The CDR3, as DNA: TGTGCCAGCAGTTCCGCATCCGACGGGAGCTCCTACAATGAGCAGTTCTTC. The V and J genes are TRBV6-5 and TRBJ2-1; a possible D gene is TRBD2 (6 bases). Germline CDR1 reads MNHEY; CDR2 reads SVGAGI. With 4 bases removed from V and 0 bases from J, the gap between germline ends came to 16 bases. This CDR3 is 17 amino acids long.

This clonotype was detected a few times. The rearrangement links TRBV7-7 to TRBJ2-3; 7 bases align to TRBD2. From germline, CDR1 is SSHAT and CDR2 FNYEAQ (reference sequence). The CDR3 contains 17 residues. V gave up 0 bases and J gave up 6 bases; unmatched junction bases: 12. In DNA, the CDR3 is TGTGCCAGCAGCTTAGCGCAGAACGGGAGGTTCAGGGATACGCAGTATTTT. It specifies CASSLAQNGRFRDTQYF.

The rearrangement links TRBV9 to TRBJ2-7; D is possibly TRBD1 (6 bases). Germline CDR1 and CDR2: SGDLS and YYNGEE. The CDR3 spans 15 residues. V lost 1 base to trimming and J lost 0 bases, with 11 bases between them. Written as DNA, the CDR3 is TGTGCCAGCAGCGTATCCCGGGACACCTCCTACGAGCAGTACTTC. Protein sequence: CASSVSRDTSYEQYF. The whole variable domain, filled in from reference TRBV9 and TRBJ2-7, reads DSGVTQTPKHLITATGQRVTLRCSPRSGDLSVYWYQQSLDQGLQFLIQYYNGEERAKGNILERFSAQQFPDLHSELNLSSLELGDSALYFCASSVSRDTSYEQYFGPGTRLTVT.

This clonotype was detected a few times. This chain joins TRBV4-1 and TRBJ2-7; TRBD2 agrees at 10 bases. The V segment lost 2 bases and the J segment 2 bases; nucleotides outside the gene matches: 6. CDR3 length: 16 amino acids. Germline V gives CDR1 MGHRA, CDR2 YSYEKL. The CDR3 bases are TGCGCCAGCAGCCAAATCCGGACTAGCGGTCCCTACGAGCAGTACTTC. It specifies CASSQIRTSGPYEQYF.

This clonotype was seen at least ten times. CDR3 sequence (DNA): TGCAGCGTTGACGTCGGGCTAGCGGGGAGTTCCTACGAGCAGTACTTC. Translating it yields CSVDVGLAGSSYEQYF. V is TRBV29-1 and J is TRBJ2-7; 9 nucleotides align to TRBD2. Per germline, CDR1 SQVTM and CDR2 ANQGSEA. The trim removed 3 bases at V and 1 base at J, leaving 10 bases unmatched. The CDR3 sequence is 16 residues long.

The chain employs TRBV10-3 and TRBJ2-1; TRBD1 matches at 10 bases. Germline V gene sequence: CDR1 ENHRY, CDR2 SYGVKD. The CDR3 extends over 16 amino acids. The V segment lost 0 bases and the J segment 11 bases; nucleotides outside the gene matches: 10. In DNA form, the CDR3 reads TGTGCCATCAGTGAGTCTTCGGTGACAGGGGGCAGGAAGCAGTTCTTC. Its protein is CAISESSVTGGRKQFF.

The V and J genes are TRBV15 and TRBJ2-7; D call uncertain. CDR1 and CDR2 from the germline V gene are LNHNV and YYDKDF (reference sequence). Trimming took 4 bases from V and 0 from J, leaving 16 bases between them. The CDR3 is made up of 16 amino acids. The CDR3 nucleotides read TGTGCCACCAGCACCCAATTTACCGGGTCCTCCTACGAGCAGTACTTC. Protein product: CATSTQFTGSSYEQYF.

The chain couples TRBV4-2 to TRBJ1-1; TRBD1 matches 7 bases. This CDR3 region has 15 residues. The J segment lost 5 bases and the V segment lost 3 bases, leaving 9 bases of the junction unmatched. Germline CDR1 LGHNA, CDR2 YNFKEQ. CDR3 bases: TGTGCCAGCAGCCACCACAGACAGGGAGAGACTGAAGCTTTCTTT. This codes for CASSHHRQGETEAFF.

In its sample, this clonotype was seen a few times. The J gene is TRBJ2-7, the V gene TRBV10-3; D is unresolved. CDR1 and CDR2 from the germline V gene are ENHRY and SYGVKD. Trimming left V 2 bases short and J 5 bases short, with 13 bases between. This CDR3 region has 14 residues. The CDR3, as DNA: TGTGCCATCAGTGAGCTAGAGATGCGGCACGAGCAGTACTTC. This codes for CAISELEMRHEQYF.

This clonotype was seen once. The V and J genes are TRBV19 and TRBJ1-1; D is uncertain. Germline CDR1 is LNHDA and CDR2 is SQIVND (reference sequence). Trimming cost V 1 base and J 0 bases, with 9 bases left between them. The CDR3 extends over 15 amino acids. This CDR3 reads CASSIGVSMNTEAFF. As DNA, the CDR3 is TGTGCCAGTAGTATAGGAGTCTCCATGAACACTGAAGCTTTCTTT.

The CDR3 DNA is TGTGCCAGCAGCGTAGCTGTCCGCTCGCACGAGCAGTACTTC. This translates into CASSVAVRSHEQYF. The V gene is TRBV9, the J gene TRBJ2-7; D gene ambiguous. Trimming cost V 0 bases and J 5 bases, with 12 bases left between them. Germline lookup yields CDR1 SGDLS and CDR2 YYNGEE. CDR3 length: 14 residues.

There are many counts of this clonotype. The gene calls are TRBV12-3 or TRBV12-4 and TRBJ2-6; the D is unclear. This CDR3 contains 13 residues. V was pared by 3 bases and J by 8 bases, with 8 bases between. The CDR3 region is CASSLGITNVLTF. The CDR3 coding sequence is TGTGCCAGCAGTTTGGGCATTACCAACGTCCTGACTTTC.

This clonotype has just a few counts. The chain employs TRBV9 and TRBJ1-4; 7 positions match TRBD1. V lost 4 bases, J lost 0 bases, and 12 bases stayed unmatched. The CDR3 sequence is 18 residues long. CDR1 and CDR2 from the germline V gene are SGDLS and YYNGEE. CDR3 residues: CASSPGQTFTATNEKLFF. CDR3 in DNA: TGTGCCAGCAGCCCGGGACAGACCTTCACTGCAACTAATGAAAAACTGTTTTTT. Full variable domain (outside the CDR3, taken from reference TRBV9 and TRBJ1-4): DSGVTQTPKHLITATGQRVTLRCSPRSGDLSVYWYQQSLDQGLQFLIQYYNGEERAKGNILERFSAQQFPDLHSELNLSSLELGDSALYFCASSPGQTFTATNEKLFFGSGTQLSVL.

This clonotype turned up a few times. The V and J genes are TRBV9 and TRBJ1-5, with 9 bases that match TRBD1. The CDR3 totals 16 residues. Germline assignment: CDR1 SGDLS and CDR2 YYNGEE. The V and J ends lost 0 bases and 4 bases, in that order; junction bases with no gene match: 5. CDR3 bases: TGTGCCAGCAGCGTAGGTGCAGACAGGGGGAATCAGCCCCAGCATTTT. Protein sequence: CASSVGADRGNQPQHF.

The J gene is TRBJ1-2, the V gene TRBV5-1, with D unclear. CDR3 length: 13 residues. Germline-derived CDR1 and CDR2 are SGHRS and YFSETQ. V gave up 5 bases and J gave up 1 base, with 9 bases separating them. Written as DNA, the CDR3 is TGCGCCAGCAGATTAACCCTTAACTATGGCTACACCTTC. Translation gives CASRLTLNYGYTF.